This TCR beta chain comes out of a study of T-cell reconstitution after alpha-beta-depleted transplantation in children. CDR3 length: 10 residues. CDR1 is SGDLS, CDR2 YYNGEE, per germline. In this sample, this clonotype turned up many times. Its antigen is currently unknown. Findings and caveats of the study: Expanded clones from the graft, numbering several hundred, reportedly supplied alpha-beta T cells about two months after transplant. Day-60 TCRbeta diversity that was high in some patients was derived from surviving recipient T cells and thymic progenitors.

Unique molecular identifiers were incorporated into the prepared TCRbeta library. TCRdb analysed the PCR reads with MiXCR anew, one entry per CDR3 protein. The data show around 250,000 distinct CDR3 sequences, just under 8.5% seen once. The sample was PBMCs, mostly from graft donor cells, taken 180 days after TCRalphabeta/CD19-depleted stem cell transplant. The rearrangement uses TRBV9 and TRBJ1-2; D ambiguous. This TCR was sampled from a male patient between 10 and 17 years old who had a stem cell transplant for acute lymphoblastic leukemia, so the T cells may come from the graft donor. CDR3 protein: CASGEYGYTF. The CDR3, as DNA: TGTGCTAGCGGGGAGTATGGCTACACCTTC.